This T cell receptor (beta chain) was sequenced during a study of post-analysis software for immune sequencing data. About this clonotype itself: This may come from a read error, since a much larger clone is one base off.

Each TCR beta cDNA library carried unique molecular identifiers. It was from roughly 1 to 10 million T cells that 500,000 or so cDNA molecules came. MiXCR, run by TCRdb on the PCR reads, gives a single entry per CDR3 protein. The sample carries 170,000 or so distinct CDR3 sequences, roughly 31% recorded once. The clonotype originates from a girl aged 5-17 years with multiple sclerosis. The sample consisted of blood.

This chain's CDR3 is CATRDPGQSYEQYF. The DNA for the CDR3 is TGTGCCACCAGGGATCCGGGACAGTCCTACGAGCAGTACTTC. The chain links TRBV24-1 to TRBJ2-7; 7 bases are shared with TRBD1. The CDR3 extends over 14 amino acids. The germline V gene has CDR1 KGHDR and CDR2 SFDVKD. Trimming took 7 bases from V and 1 from J; bases not matched to a gene: 6.